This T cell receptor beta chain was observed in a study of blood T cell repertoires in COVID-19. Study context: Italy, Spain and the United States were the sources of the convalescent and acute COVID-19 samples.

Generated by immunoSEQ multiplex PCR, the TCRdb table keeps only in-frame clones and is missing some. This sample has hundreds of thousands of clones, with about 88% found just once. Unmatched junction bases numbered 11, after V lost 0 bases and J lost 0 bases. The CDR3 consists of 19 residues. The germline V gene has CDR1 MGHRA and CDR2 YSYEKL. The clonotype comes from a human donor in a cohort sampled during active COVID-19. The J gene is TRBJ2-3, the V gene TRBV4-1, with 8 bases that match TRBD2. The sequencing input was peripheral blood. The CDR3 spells CASSQDPVAGWPSTDTQYF. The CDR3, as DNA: TGCGCCAGCAGCCAAGATCCGGTAGCGGGATGGCCTAGCACAGATACGCAGTATTTT.